Presented here are 28 T cell receptor beta chains from one specimen sequenced in a study of PD-L1 blockade in urothelial cancer. Time point here: peripheral blood 6 weeks after treatment start. The repertoire was sequenced with immunoSEQ multiplex PCR; TCRdb's copy has only in-frame clones and lacks some. Seen here are some 110,000 clones, approximately 89% observed once, and the top ten hold around 3.7%. Sequenced material: PBMCs, taken around atezolizumab (anti-PD-L1) treatment. These TCRs come from a man aged 55-75 years with urothelial cancer.

This chain connects TRBV18 to TRBJ1-4, with D perhaps matching TRBD1 (5 bases). The V end was cut by 6 bases, the J end by 12 bases, with 17 bases between. The CDR3 length is 13 residues. CDR1 KGHSH and CDR2 LQKENI come from the germline V gene. CDR3: CASSATLQAELFF. The CDR3 DNA follows: TGTGCCAGCTCCGCTACATTACAGGCGGAACTGTTTTTT.

This chain uses TRBV5-1 with TRBJ1-2; D might be TRBD1 (5 bases). The germline gives CDR1 SGHRS, CDR2 YFSETQ. With 3 bases removed from V and 8 bases from J, the gap between germline ends came to 11 bases. The CDR3 loop spans 12 amino acids. CDR3 coding DNA: TGCGCCAGCAGCTCCCAGGGTAGCGGCTACACCTTC. This translates into CASSSQGSGYTF.

The genes are TRBV6-1 and TRBJ1-5; 7 nucleotides match TRBD1. The germline gives CDR1 MNHNS, CDR2 SASEGT. This CDR3 spans 13 amino acids. V was clipped by 5 bases and J by 6 bases; unmatched bases: 4. CDR3 sequence (DNA): TGTGCCAGCAGTCCGACAGGGCCTCAGCCCCAGCATTTT. It specifies CASSPTGPQPQHF.

V and J are TRBV7-9 and TRBJ2-3; unclear D gene. V was clipped by 6 bases and J by 6 bases, with 13 bases between them. The germline gives CDR1 SEHNR, CDR2 FQNEAQ (reference sequence). The CDR3 is 13 amino acids. The CDR3, as DNA: TGTGCCAGCAGTCTTACCGGTTTCGATACGCAGTATTTT. This translates into CASSLTGFDTQYF.

The chain is built from TRBV28 and TRBJ2-5; D is uncertain. Germline CDR1 is MDHEN and CDR2 is SYDVKM. Trimming cost V 3 bases and J 5 bases, with 4 bases left between them. This CDR3 comprises 11 residues. The CDR3 DNA follows: TGTGCCAGCAGTTTTTCGGAGACCCAGTACTTC. The encoded protein is CASSFSETQYF.

This clone was recorded only once. This chain joins TRBV30 and TRBJ2-2, with TRBD2 matching over 13 bases. This CDR3 region has 17 residues. Unmatched junction bases numbered 5, after V lost 2 bases and J lost 2 bases. The germline V gene encodes CDR1 GTSNPN and CDR2 SVGIG (reference sequence). CDR3 region: CAWSPGLAGTNTGELFF. For the CDR3, the DNA is TGTGCCTGGAGTCCGGGACTAGCGGGGACTAACACCGGGGAGCTGTTTTTT.

This clone is a singleton in its sample. The J gene is TRBJ2-3, the V gene TRBV6-1; D is ambiguous. The V gene lost 3 bases and the J gene lost 2 bases, with 12 bases spanning the gap. CDR1 MNHNS and CDR2 SASEGT come from the germline V gene. The CDR3 runs 15 residues. The CDR3 bases are TGTGCCAGCAGTGAGCTAATAGCCTACACAGATACGCAGTATTTT. It is translated as CASSELIAYTDTQYF.

The genes are TRBV11-1 and TRBJ2-3, with TRBD1 matching over 8 bases. Germline V gene data show CDR1 as SGHAT and CDR2 as FQDESV (reference sequence). The CDR3 extends over 16 amino acids. The ends lost 4 bases at V and 3 bases at J; junction bases unmatched: 9. The CDR3 spells CASSSGQGSGTDTQYF. As DNA, the CDR3 is TGTGCCAGCAGCTCCGGACAGGGATCGGGAACAGATACGCAGTATTTT.

The genes are TRBV19 and TRBJ2-2; 7 nucleotides align to TRBD2. The germline V gene has CDR1 LNHDA and CDR2 SQIVND (reference sequence). The CDR3 consists of 14 residues. V lost 3 bases to trimming and J lost 6 bases; unmatched junction nucleotides: 4. CDR3 residues: CASSIEGRAGELFF. CDR3 DNA sequence: TGTGCCAGTAGTATCGAGGGGAGGGCCGGGGAGCTGTTTTTT.

This rearrangement joins TRBV14 to TRBJ1-3; D ambiguous. The germline V gene encodes CDR1 SGHDN and CDR2 FVKESK. V was pared by 4 bases and J by 1 base, with 17 bases between. CDR3 length: 17 amino acids. The CDR3 coding sequence is TGTGCCAGCAGCCTTTACACGAGAACCAGGTCTGGAAACACCATATATTTT. Translating gives CASSLYTRTRSGNTIYF.

The chain links TRBV6-1 to TRBJ1-5; D is unclear. Per the germline V gene, CDR1 is MNHNS and CDR2 is SASEGT. The CDR3 runs 13 residues. Between the trimmed V and J ends, which lost 5 bases and 7 bases, there was a span of 12 bases. In DNA, the CDR3 is TGTGCCAGCAGTCAAGGTGGAGGGCAGCCCCAGCATTTT. Translating gives CASSQGGGQPQHF.

The chain is built from TRBV5-4 and TRBJ2-1; D is undetermined. Trimming cost V 0 bases and J 7 bases, with 17 bases left between them. Germline V lookup: CDR1 SGHNT, CDR2 YYREEE (reference sequence). This CDR3 has 16 residues. Written as DNA, the CDR3 is TGTGCCAGCAGCTTGGTTGCACGATCGGTCAGGAATGAGCAGTTCTTC. Translation: CASSLVARSVRNEQFF.

The chain employs TRBV9 and TRBJ2-5; TRBD1 agrees at 7 bases. Germline trimming cut 4 bases from V and 5 bases from J; bases unmatched to any gene: 11. Germline values: CDR1 SGDLS, CDR2 YYNGEE. This CDR3 comprises 15 residues. CDR3 residues: CASSPRQGEAETQYF. The CDR3 coding sequence is TGTGCCAGCAGCCCCCGACAGGGCGAGGCGGAGACCCAGTACTTC. Looking up the rest from reference TRBV9 and TRBJ2-5 gives the full variable domain: DSGVTQTPKHLITATGQRVTLRCSPRSGDLSVYWYQQSLDQGLQFLIQYYNGEERAKGNILERFSAQQFPDLHSELNLSSLELGDSALYFCASSPRQGEAETQYFGPGTRLLVL.

This clone has only one observation. J is TRBJ2-7 and V is TRBV11-2; TRBD1 matches at 8 bases. Per the germline V gene, CDR1 is SGHAT and CDR2 is FQNNGV. The ends lost 5 bases at V and 5 bases at J; junction bases unmatched: 8. CDR3 size: 14 residues. This CDR3 is CASSPTRTGNEQYF. CDR3 coding DNA: TGTGCCAGCAGCCCTACCCGGACAGGGAACGAGCAGTACTTC.

In its sample, this clone was seen once. This sequence joins TRBV21-1 and TRBJ1-1; the table's D call TRBD1 went unverified against the DNA. TRBV21-1 is labeled a pseudogene. CDR3 size: 14 residues. DNA of the CDR3: TGCTTTATGGAGGGGGCTTGGATGAACACTGAAGCTTTCTTT. Encoded protein: CFMEGAWMNTEAFF.

This chain links TRBV5-1 with TRBJ2-3, with TRBD1 identical over 7 bases. This CDR3 comprises 14 residues. V lost 7 bases, J lost 5 bases, and 10 bases stayed unmatched. CDR1 is SGHRS and CDR2 is YFSETQ in the germline V gene. Written as DNA, the CDR3 is TGCGCCAGCGGAACGGACAGGTTAGGAGATACGCAGTATTTT. It specifies CASGTDRLGDTQYF.

The rearrangement links TRBV18 to TRBJ2-3; D ambiguous. CDR3 length equals 15 residues. The V end was cut by 1 base, the J end by 4 bases, with 12 bases between. CDR1 is KGHSH and CDR2 is LQKENI in the germline V gene. CDR3 nucleotides: TGTGCCAGCTCACCACGAGGAGTTCAAGCAGATACGCAGTATTTT. Translated: CASSPRGVQADTQYF.

The chain joins TRBV7-3 to TRBJ1-1, with D maybe TRBD1 (5 bases). With 5 bases removed from V and 4 bases from J, the gap between germline ends came to 14 bases. Germline CDR1 SGHTA, CDR2 FQGTGA. There are 14 residues in the CDR3. CDR3 amino acids: CASSPVGGVTEAFF. The CDR3 nucleotides read TGTGCCAGCAGCCCCGTGGGGGGTGTCACTGAAGCTTTCTTT.

This clone was counted a single time. The chain has TRBV7-9 and TRBJ1-1; the D gene is possibly TRBD1 (6 bases). The CDR3 covers 14 residues. CDR1 SEHNR and CDR2 FQNEAQ come from the germline V gene (reference sequence). V gave up 4 bases and J gave up 4 bases, with 13 bases separating them. CDR3 in DNA: TGTGCCAGCAGCTACAGACAGGACGGCACTGAAGCTTTCTTT. Translated, it gives CASSYRQDGTEAFF.

The chain links TRBV7-9 to TRBJ1-1, with 9 bases identical to TRBD1. Unmatched junction bases numbered 6, after V lost 5 bases and J lost 2 bases. CDR3 length: 15 residues. CDR1 and CDR2 from the germline V gene are SEHNR and FQNEAQ (reference sequence). The CDR3 DNA is TGTGCCAGCAGCCAGGGACAGGGTTTCAACACTGAAGCTTTCTTT. As protein: CASSQGQGFNTEAFF.

The rearrangement uses TRBV5-4 and TRBJ2-6, with D perhaps TRBD2 (5 bases). This CDR3 region has 15 residues. V dropped 0 bases and J dropped 2 bases, with 6 bases sitting between them. Germline CDR1 is SGHNT and CDR2 is YYREEE (reference sequence). The CDR3 loop reads CASSLAGAGANVLTF. CDR3 sequence (DNA): TGTGCCAGCAGCTTGGCCGGGGCTGGGGCCAACGTCCTGACTTTC. Looking up the rest from reference TRBV5-4 and TRBJ2-6 gives the full variable domain: ETGVTQSPTHLIKTRGQQVTLRCSSQSGHNTVSWYQQALGQGPQFIFQYYREEENGRGNFPPRFSGLQFPNYSSELNVNALELDDSALYLCASSLAGAGANVLTFGAGSRLTVL.

This clone was seen once. The J gene is TRBJ2-3, the V gene TRBV16; TRBD1 aligns across 8 bases. Trimming took 5 bases from V and 2 from J; bases not matched to a gene: 3. Germline values: CDR1 KGHSY, CDR2 FQNENV. The CDR3 has 14 residues. The CDR3: CASSWDRYTDTQYF. CDR3 nucleotide sequence: TGTGCCAGCAGCTGGGACAGGTACACAGATACGCAGTATTTT.

The chain recombines TRBV6-1 with TRBJ2-4; TRBD2 agrees at 14 bases. The CDR3 is 15 residues long. Germline-derived CDR1 and CDR2 are MNHNS and SASEGT. The ends lost 2 bases at V and 8 bases at J; junction bases unmatched: 2. This CDR3 is CASSEPGLAGDIQYF. CDR3 DNA sequence: TGTGCCAGCAGTGAACCGGGACTAGCGGGAGACATTCAGTACTTC.

The chain employs TRBV7-3 and TRBJ2-5; 8 bases line up with TRBD2. CDR3 length: 16 amino acids. J gave up 5 bases and V 6 bases, and 14 bases lay outside the gene matches. The germline gives CDR1 SGHTA, CDR2 FQGTGA. The CDR3 nucleotides read TGTGCCAGCAGACCGGGTAGAGCGGGGGTTGGGGAGACCCAGTACTTC. It specifies CASRPGRAGVGETQYF.

The gene calls are TRBV5-1 and TRBJ2-5; 8 bases are shared with TRBD2. This CDR3 comprises 16 residues. CDR1 is SGHRS and CDR2 is YFSETQ in the germline V gene. V dropped 4 bases and J dropped 3; count of bases not matched to a gene: 11. The CDR3 DNA follows: TGCGCCAGCAGCGCAGGTGGAGCGGGAGACGAAGAGACCCAGTACTTC. Amino acid sequence: CASSAGGAGDEETQYF.

This sequence joins TRBV29-1 and TRBJ2-5; weak D call: TRBD1 (6 bases). CDR1 SQVTM and CDR2 ANQGSEA come from the germline V gene. Trimming shortened V by 6 bases and J by 0 bases, and 14 bases separated the two germline ends. This CDR3 region has 14 residues. The chain's CDR3 is CSVVRTAYQETQYF. CDR3 sequence (DNA): TGCAGCGTGGTACGGACAGCGTACCAAGAGACCCAGTACTTC.

The rearrangement joins TRBV7-3 to TRBJ2-1; 7 bases align to TRBD1. The germline V gene encodes CDR1 SGHTA and CDR2 FQGTGA. J lost 8 bases, V lost 1 base, and 2 bases had no gene match. This CDR3 spans 13 amino acids. The CDR3 region has the DNA TGTGCCAGCAGCTTAAAAGGGACAGATGAGCAGTTCTTC. It encodes CASSLKGTDEQFF.

The genes are TRBV18 and TRBJ2-5; TRBD2 aligns across 11 bases. Losses at the gene ends were 6 bases for V and 2 bases for J; bases not matched to a gene: 11. This CDR3 has 17 residues. Germline V gives CDR1 KGHSH, CDR2 LQKENI. DNA for the CDR3: TGTGCCAGCTCGCCATCCGCGGGACTAGCGGTGCAAGAGACCCAGTACTTC. Translating gives CASSPSAGLAVQETQYF.